Described below is a single T cell receptor (beta chain) sequence and its context. Its recognized antigen is unknown. No base qualities exist here, and no much larger clone lies one base off it. This sample was included in a study of T-cell memory formation after mild COVID-19 (dated by TCRdb to the early 2020s). About the full investigation: TCR sequence clusters from the two donors were largely donor specific. In a couple of donors, T-cell clones that expanded and contracted after mild COVID-19 were followed by sequencing TCRalpha and TCRbeta repertoires longitudinally. Two young, previously healthy adult volunteers made up the cohort, one male and one female. What the study reported, not specific to this receptor: The study covered only two mild cases, and larger cohorts including severe cases with pre-infection samples were considered necessary. Contracting CD4+ clones were located mainly in the CM and EM memory subsets, whereas CD8+ clones were found to be enriched in EMRA. Clones contracting from day 15 to 85 had balanced CD4/CD8 phenotypes, while a second wave expanding from day 15 to 37 was biased towards CD4+. Whether the second-wave clones peaking on day 37 were SARS-CoV-2 specific was not confirmed. Some responding clones were found in pre-infection memory, which suggests that pre-existing cross-reactive memory T cells took part in the SARS-CoV-2 response.

The run used an Illumina NovaSeq 6000. cDNA libraries for TCRalpha and TCRbeta were prepared by 5'RACE using constant-segment primers, with sample barcodes and unique molecular identifiers added. Trizol reagent was used to extract RNA from every sample. Amplification of the libraries took two PCR steps, and the second step added a second sample barcode plus Illumina TruSeq adapters. The libraries were sequenced on an Illumina NovaSeq using 2 x 150 bp paired-end reads. The study's processing was this. Demultiplexing of reads and collapsing into UMI-guided consensus sequences were performed with migec v1.2.7. Using mixcr v2.1.11, UMI consensuses were aligned to TRA and TRB V and J templates and then assembled into clonotypes. A clonotype was counted as expanded or contracted only when both edgeR and NoisET called the clonotype significant, with the noise models trained on biological replicates. For edgeR calls, the cutoffs were a false discovery rate-adjusted p below 0.01 and a log2 fold-change threshold of 1. As an exploratory analysis of dynamics, PCA with hierarchical clustering was applied to max-normalized trajectories of the 1000 most abundant clonotypes. Separately sequenced CD4+ and CD8+ repertoires were used to assign a CD4 or CD8 phenotype to each responding clone. TCRdb redid the processing of the public reads, applying fastp at Q25 and MiXCR, and retained in-frame beta chains. Each CDR3 protein gets just one entry, which takes the most common genes and DNA from the rows behind it. These V and J calls derive from TCRdb rather than the authors' analysis. The sample table records about 360,000 distinct CDR3 sequences; 13% to 15% of these occur just once. Of the sample, around a fifth is held by the ten largest clones.

Ficoll-Paque density gradient centrifugation was used to isolate PBMCs. Taken from cysteine to phenylalanine, the CDR3 has 14 residues. The only DNA kept is the CDR3, 42 bases in frame from the first base. The V and J ends are trimmed by 2 bases and 3 bases, leaving 11 bases between them. The TCR was taken from a man in his late teens or twenties who had mild COVID-19 (a few samples of this study predate the infection). The sample titles of this study are shuffled in the database, so cell type and time point are left out; the donor was told from shared clones. Recombination connected TRBV12-3 or TRBV12-4 to TRBJ2-7; the D gene cannot be named for sure. Sequencing input: PBMCs or a T cell subset sorted from them (not recorded which). The sequence in DNA is TGTGCCAGCAGTTTAATCAACAGCTTCTACGAGCAGTACTTC. This is translated as CASSLINSFYEQYF.